The 24 T cell receptor beta chains reported below all come from one sample, sequenced in a study of metastatic and nonmetastatic thyroid tumors. TCRdb recomputed clones from the PCR reads via MiXCR. The sample lists around 23,000 clones, 9.5% to 12% occurring once. None of the patients had undergone any treatment ahead of thyroid surgery. Sequences were obtained from blood. The receptors shown here come from a female donor with papillary thyroid cancer or a benign thyroid nodule (not recorded which). Some clones in this sample may be carry-over from other donors' samples.

This clone has ten or more counts. The DNA of the CDR3 is TGTGCCAGTAGCCGAGTAGCGGGAGATTACAATGAGCAGTTCTTC. It specifies CASSRVAGDYNEQFF. The chain uses TRBV19 and TRBJ2-1; 9 bases fit TRBD2. J gave up 4 bases and V 6 bases, and 7 bases lay outside the gene matches. This CDR3 is 15 amino acids long. In germline, CDR1 is LNHDA, CDR2 SQIVND (reference sequence).

This clone has a count of ten or more. Here the CDR3 DNA reads TGTGCCAGCAGCCCAGGACTGGGAGTGGAGACCCAGTACTTC. Protein sequence: CASSPGLGVETQYF. The genes are TRBV7-2 and TRBJ2-5; D is perhaps TRBD2 (5 bases). Germline V CDR1 and CDR2: SGHTA, FQGNSA. V lost 5 bases to trimming and J lost 5 bases, with 15 bases between them. There are 14 residues in the CDR3.

In this sample, this clone turned up many times. A read error may produce the germline difference seen at one junction end. V and J are TRBV20-1 and TRBJ2-7; 11 positions match TRBD2. Germline CDR1 DFQATT, CDR2 SNEGSKA (reference sequence). CDR3 length equals 14 residues. The CDR3 region is CSALSGRASHEQYF. The CDR3 DNA reads TGCAGTGCTCTTAGCGGGAGGGCCTCCCACGAGCAGTACTTC.

Of note for this clone: This may stem from a read error, because a much larger clone lies one nucleotide away. J is TRBJ2-5 and V is TRBV3-1; 7 nucleotides match TRBD2. With the DNA end fitting TRBJ2-1 better, the J assignment may be wrong. Germline V gives CDR1 LGHDT, CDR2 YNNKEL (reference sequence). CDR3 length equals 14 residues. CDR3 nucleotide sequence: TGTGCCAGCATCCAAGTCGACGGGGGGAATGAGCAGTTCTTC. It encodes CASIQVDGGNEQFF.

This clone has a single count. A much bigger clone sits one base away, suggesting this may be a read error. This sequence joins TRBV5-1 and TRBJ1-1, with 7 bases identical to TRBD1. The germline gives CDR1 SGHRS, CDR2 YFSETQ. The CDR3 is made up of 16 amino acids. This CDR3 reads CASILDLTGMSTEAFF. CDR3 nucleotide sequence: TGCGCCAGCATCTTGGACCTGACAGGGATGAGCACTGAAGCTTTCTTT.

This clone was picked up many times. The rearrangement uses TRBV7-8 and TRBJ2-7, with 10 bases that match TRBD1. With V trimmed by 5 bases and J by 6 bases, 4 bases remained unmatched. Looked up from germline, CDR1 is SGHVS and CDR2 is FQNEAQ. The CDR3 runs to 13 residues. The CDR3 loop reads CASSNRDRGEQYF. CDR3 DNA: TGTGCCAGCAGCAACCGGGACAGGGGCGAGCAGTACTTC. The whole variable domain, filled in from reference TRBV7-8 and TRBJ2-7, reads GAGVSQSPRYKVAKRGQDVALRCDPISGHVSLFWYQQALGQGPEFLTYFQNEAQLDKSGLPSDRFFAERPEGSVSTLKIQRTQQEDSAVYLCASSNRDRGEQYFGPGTRLTVT.

V and J are TRBV20-1 and TRBJ2-7, with 9 bases that match TRBD1. The germline CDR1 and CDR2 sequences are DFQATT and SNEGSKA (reference sequence). CDR3 length: 13 residues. The V and J ends lost 6 bases and 3 bases, in that order; junction bases with no gene match: 6. The CDR3: CSAPGQGLYEQYF. For the CDR3, the DNA is TGCAGTGCCCCGGGACAGGGTCTCTACGAGCAGTACTTC.

Ten or more counts support this clone. The chain is built from TRBV20-1 and TRBJ1-2, with D hard to call. This CDR3 is built from 11 residues. Germline assignment: CDR1 DFQATT and CDR2 SNEGSKA (reference sequence). Deletions cut 7 bases from V and 3 bases from J, with 9 bases between. The CDR3 DNA follows: TGCAGTGTGGTGCTGGACTATGGCTACACCTTC. This encodes CSVVLDYGYTF.

This clone was recorded at least ten times. V and J are TRBV19 and TRBJ1-3, with D tentatively TRBD1 (6 bases). Trimming removed 3 bases from V and 0 bases from J, with 9 bases in between. There are 15 residues in the CDR3. Germline lookup yields CDR1 LNHDA and CDR2 SQIVND (reference sequence). CDR3 in amino acids: CASSIGQYSGNTIYF. The CDR3 DNA follows: TGTGCCAGTAGTATCGGACAGTACTCTGGAAACACCATATATTTT.

This clone was recorded at least ten times. The chain uses TRBV15 and TRBJ2-7; 14 bases line up with TRBD2. The CDR3 loop spans 17 amino acids. The V segment lost 5 bases and the J segment 5 bases; nucleotides outside the gene matches: 11. Germline values: CDR1 LNHNV, CDR2 YYDKDF (reference sequence). The CDR3 coding sequence is TGTGCCACCAGCGTCGGGACTAGCGGGAGTGCAGGTGACGAGCAGTACTTC. Protein product: CATSVGTSGSAGDEQYF.

This clone appeared many times. V gene TRBV20-1 combines with J gene TRBJ2-3; D might be TRBD1 (5 bases). The CDR3 runs to 13 residues. Trimming took off 6 bases at V and 1 base at J, with 11 bases between the two ends. Germline V lookup: CDR1 DFQATT, CDR2 SNEGSKA (reference sequence). CDR3 DNA: TGCAGTGCCCGACAAGGGGGCACAGATACGCAGTATTTT. It yields the protein CSARQGGTDTQYF.

The chain links TRBV12-3 or TRBV12-4 to TRBJ2-7; maybe TRBD1 (5 bases). V was clipped by 6 bases and J by 0 bases, with 15 bases between them. The CDR3 spans 15 residues. This CDR3 is CASSALDMGSYEQYF. The CDR3 nucleotides read TGTGCCAGCAGCGCCCTGGACATGGGCTCCTACGAGCAGTACTTC.

A note on this clone: Sequence at one end of the junction differs from germline and may be a read error. The V and J genes are TRBV6-5 and TRBJ2-3; TRBD2 matches 7 bases. Looked up from germline, CDR1 is MNHEY and CDR2 is SVGAGI. The CDR3 runs 14 residues. CDR3 nucleotides: TGTACCAGCAGTTCGCTCGGGGGGAGTGATACGCAGTATTTT. Translation: CTSSSLGGSDTQYF.

For this clone: The junction and the germline gene differ at one end; a read error may be behind it. The V and J genes are TRBV5-1 and TRBJ1-2; D gene unclear. The CDR3 extends over 15 amino acids. Germline CDR1 reads SGHRS; CDR2 reads YFSETQ. The CDR3 nucleotides read TGCGCCAGCAGCTTATACATATCCGGGAGTTATGGCTGCACCTTC. This translates into CASSLYISGSYGCTF.

The chain joins TRBV2 to TRBJ1-5; 7 bases are shared with TRBD1. Germline V gives CDR1 SNHLY, CDR2 FYNNEI. This CDR3 is built from 12 residues. J gave up 7 bases and V 8 bases, and 5 bases lay outside the gene matches. The DNA of the CDR3 is TGTGCCAGCTGGGACAGCGGGCAGCCCCAGCATTTT. As protein: CASWDSGQPQHF.

This clone was observed many times. The rearrangement links TRBV18 to TRBJ2-5; TRBD1 matches 7 bases. Losses at the gene ends were 2 bases for V and 2 bases for J; bases not matched to a gene: 2. Germline CDR1 is KGHSH and CDR2 is LQKENI. The CDR3 is 14 amino acids. The CDR3 reads CASSPWGQQETQYF. DNA for the CDR3: TGTGCCAGCTCACCATGGGGACAGCAAGAGACCCAGTACTTC. Complete variable domain (other parts from reference TRBV18 and TRBJ2-5): NAGVMQNPRHLVRRRGQEARLRCSPMKGHSHVYWYRQLPEEGLKFMVYLQKENIIDESGMPKERFSAEFPKEGPSILRIQQVVRGDSAAYFCASSPWGQQETQYFGPGTRLLVL.

This clone was seen many times. The V and J genes are TRBV19 and TRBJ1-2; tentative D call: TRBD1 (6 bases). The CDR3 runs 16 residues. V lost 3 bases and J 4 bases, leaving 18 bases between the germline ends. The germline gives CDR1 LNHDA, CDR2 SQIVND (reference sequence). CDR3 in DNA: TGTGCCAGTAGTATCGGGCCAGGGGAATCGGGCTATGGCTACACCTTC. Its protein product is CASSIGPGESGYGYTF.

At least ten counts were recorded for this clone. This sequence joins TRBV19 and TRBJ1-2; D unclear. This CDR3 comprises 12 residues. Trimming took 8 bases from V and 4 from J, leaving 11 bases between them. Germline lookup yields CDR1 LNHDA and CDR2 SQIVND (reference sequence). The DNA of the CDR3 is TGTGCCAGTTGGACGGCCCCCTATGGCTACACCTTC. Translation gives CASWTAPYGYTF.

The chain recombines TRBV5-1 with TRBJ2-2, with 11 bases identical to TRBD2. Per germline, CDR1 SGHRS and CDR2 YFSETQ. The trim removed 6 bases at V and 5 bases at J, leaving 9 bases unmatched. This CDR3 contains 16 residues. CDR3 coding DNA: TGCGCCAGCAAGGGTACTAGCGGGAGAGGGACCGGGGAGCTGTTTTTT. Its translation is CASKGTSGRGTGELFF.

In its sample, this clone was seen many times. Sequence at one end of the junction differs from germline and may be a read error. The chain recombines TRBV6-5 with TRBJ2-2, with 7 bases lining up with TRBD2. CDR1 is MNHEY, CDR2 SVGAGI, per germline. This CDR3 is 15 amino acids long. As DNA, the CDR3 is TGTGCCAGCGGTTACTCAGGCTACGGGGGGGGGGAGCTGTTTTTT. Protein product: CASGYSGYGGGELFF.

Details on this clone: A junction boundary mismatches the germline segment, possibly from a read error. The rearrangement joins TRBV2 to TRBJ1-5, with D possibly matching TRBD1 (6 bases). Germline CDR1 SNHLY, CDR2 FYNNEI. The CDR3 sequence is 18 residues long. CDR3 coding DNA: TGTGCCAGCAGTGATGGGGGTCGACAGGCCGGTAGCAATCATCCCCAGCATTTT. Protein sequence: CASSDGGRQAGSNHPQHF.

This clone was seen many times. J is TRBJ2-7 and V is TRBV5-1; 11 positions agree with TRBD2. With V trimmed by 4 bases and J by 7 bases, 13 bases remained unmatched. CDR1 SGHRS and CDR2 YFSETQ come from the germline V gene. This CDR3 has 16 amino acids. The CDR3 spells CASSPTTSGRISEQYF. CDR3 DNA sequence: TGCGCCAGCAGCCCAACTACTAGCGGGAGAATATCTGAGCAGTACTTC.

This clone was counted ten times or more. The rearrangement links TRBV20-1 to TRBJ2-1; maybe TRBD1 (5 bases). Germline V gene sequence: CDR1 DFQATT, CDR2 SNEGSKA (reference sequence). V was clipped by 5 bases and J by 6 bases, with 17 bases between them. The CDR3 contains 14 residues. This chain's CDR3 is CSASLTGALNEQFF. Here the CDR3 DNA reads TGCAGTGCTTCACTTACAGGTGCTCTCAATGAGCAGTTCTTC.

This clone was seen ten or more times. The identical CDR3 is also encoded by other nucleotide sequences in the sample. The CDR3 here is CASSLDRVYEQFF. CDR3 bases: TGTGCCAGCAGCTTAGATCGAGTATATGAGCAGTTCTTC. The rearrangement joins TRBV7-9 to TRBJ2-1; the D is unclear. V was trimmed by 1 base and J by 8 bases, leaving 9 bases between them. The CDR3 runs 13 residues. Germline assignment: CDR1 SEHNR and CDR2 FQNEAQ (reference sequence).